This T cell receptor beta chain was retrieved from a study of cytomegalovirus exposure and HLA in healthy donors. Study outcomes and limitations: Sequencing depth roughly uniform across donors was assumed in presence/absence analyses. Accurate prediction of most subjects' HLA-A and HLA-B alleles from TCR beta sequences was reported. Per published reports, the classifier diagnosed cytomegalovirus status with high specificity and sensitivity.

For this clone: Its antigen is currently unknown.

PCR was performed using 60 Vbeta and 13 Jbeta primers. Data came from immunoSEQ multiplex PCR; TCRdb stores just in-frame clones and leaves some out. The sample carries roughly 110,000 clones, roughly 72% recorded once. Sequencing input: PBMCs. The sequence was obtained from a man aged 30-40 years in good health and CMV-seronegative.

The CDR3 nucleotides read TGTGCCTGCCGCGCAGGAGGTGCCAATGAGCAGTTCTTC. It is translated as CACRAGGANEQFF. The rearrangement uses TRBV6-5 and TRBJ2-1; possibly TRBD2 for D (5 bases). CDR1 is MNHEY and CDR2 is SVGAGI in the germline V gene. Deletions cut 11 bases from V and 6 bases from J, with 17 bases between. The CDR3 sequence is 13 residues long.